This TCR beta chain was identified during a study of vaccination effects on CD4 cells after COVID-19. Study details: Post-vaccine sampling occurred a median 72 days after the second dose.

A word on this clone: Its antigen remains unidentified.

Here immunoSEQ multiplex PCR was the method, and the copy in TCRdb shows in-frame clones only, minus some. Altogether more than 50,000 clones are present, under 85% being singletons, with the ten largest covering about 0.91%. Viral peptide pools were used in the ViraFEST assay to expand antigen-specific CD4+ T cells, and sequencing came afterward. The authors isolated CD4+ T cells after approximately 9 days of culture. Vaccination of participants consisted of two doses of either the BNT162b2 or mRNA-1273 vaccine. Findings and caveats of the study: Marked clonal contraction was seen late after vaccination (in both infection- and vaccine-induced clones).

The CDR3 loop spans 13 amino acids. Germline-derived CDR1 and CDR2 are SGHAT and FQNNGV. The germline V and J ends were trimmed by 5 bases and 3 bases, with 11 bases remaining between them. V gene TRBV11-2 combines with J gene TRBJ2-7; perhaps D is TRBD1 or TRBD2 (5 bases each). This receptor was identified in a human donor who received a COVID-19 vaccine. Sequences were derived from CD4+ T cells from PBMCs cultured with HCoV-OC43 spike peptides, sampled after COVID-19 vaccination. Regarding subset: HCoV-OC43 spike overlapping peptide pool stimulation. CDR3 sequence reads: CASSQGGGYEQYV. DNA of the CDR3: TGTGCCAGCAGCCAAGGTGGGGGCTACGAGCAGTACGTC.